The 24 T cell receptor beta chains in this list originate from one sample, sequenced in a study of blood T cell repertoires in COVID-19. Sequencing used immunoSEQ multiplex PCR; TCRdb keeps in-frame clones, though not all of them. The sample shows roughly 250,000 clones, about 80% of them seen only once. Material: peripheral blood. These receptors were collected from a man between 45 and 60 years old with active or convalescent COVID-19.

The chain couples TRBV21-1 to TRBJ2-1; the table calls TRBD2, which could not be checked here. TRBV21-1 is a pseudogene. The CDR3 has 17 residues. The CDR3 loop is CASSVRGTDSSYNEQFF. CDR3 sequence (DNA): TGTGCCAGCAGCGTACGCGGGACCGATAGCTCCTACAATGAGCAGTTCTTC.

In DNA, the CDR3 is TGTGCCAGCAGTGCCCTGAGACAGGGACTGGGGAATGGCTACACCTTC. Translation gives CASSALRQGLGNGYTF. The chain links TRBV6-1 to TRBJ1-2; 7 positions match TRBD1. This CDR3 is built from 16 residues. From germline, CDR1 is MNHNS and CDR2 SASEGT. V lost 4 bases, J lost 6 bases, and 14 bases stayed unmatched.

The rearrangement uses TRBV29-1 and TRBJ2-7, with 8 bases fitting TRBD1. CDR1 and CDR2 (germline): SQVTM, ANQGSEA. With 5 bases clipped from V and 4 bases from J, the junction kept 4 bases outside the gene matches. The CDR3 totals 12 residues. CDR3 protein: CSVRDRGYEQYF. CDR3 nucleotides: TGCAGCGTTCGAGACAGGGGTTACGAGCAGTACTTC.

V is TRBV24-1 and J is TRBJ1-4, with D maybe TRBD1 (5 bases). Trimming cost V 4 bases and J 5 bases, with 13 bases left between them. The germline V gene encodes CDR1 KGHDR and CDR2 SFDVKD. This CDR3 comprises 15 residues. The DNA of the CDR3 is TGTGCCACCAGTGACTCGGGGGGGGAGAATGAAAAACTGTTTTTT. It translates to CATSDSGGENEKLFF.

The chain uses TRBV4-3 and TRBJ2-5; 7 positions agree with TRBD1. Germline-derived CDR1 and CDR2 are LGHNA and YSLEER. The CDR3 runs to 14 residues. With 2 bases clipped from V and 5 bases from J, the junction kept 5 bases outside the gene matches. This CDR3 is CASSQRGGQETQYF. The DNA for the CDR3 is TGCGCCAGCAGCCAAAGAGGGGGCCAGGAGACCCAGTACTTC.

This clone was seen only once. This rearrangement joins TRBV6-5 to TRBJ2-7, with 7 bases aligning to TRBD1. With V trimmed by 7 bases and J by 4 bases, 10 bases remained unmatched. This CDR3 region has 14 residues. The germline V gene has CDR1 MNHEY and CDR2 SVGAGI. The CDR3 is CASKGRGGRYEQYF. CDR3 DNA sequence: TGTGCCAGCAAGGGGCGAGGGGGCCGGTACGAGCAGTACTTC.

The J gene is TRBJ1-1, the V gene TRBV18, with 9 bases matching TRBD1. V shed 4 bases and J 8 bases; nucleotides not matched to a gene: 2. CDR3 length: 12 residues. CDR1 is KGHSH, CDR2 LQKENI, per germline. CDR3 amino acids: CASSRGQGEAFF. The CDR3, as DNA: TGTGCCAGCTCACGCGGACAGGGGGAAGCTTTCTTT. The variable domain in full, with the rest retrieved from reference TRBV18 and TRBJ1-1, is NAGVMQNPRHLVRRRGQEARLRCSPMKGHSHVYWYRQLPEEGLKFMVYLQKENIIDESGMPKERFSAEFPKEGPSILRIQQVVRGDSAAYFCASSRGQGEAFFGQGTRLTVV.

This chain connects TRBV30 to TRBJ2-3, with 8 bases identical to TRBD1. The CDR3 is 16 residues long. Germline loops: CDR1 GTSNPN, CDR2 SVGIG (reference sequence). V shed 4 bases, J shed 5 bases, and the junction held 14 bases outside the gene matches. CDR3 loop: CAWNLEGRGPGDTQYF. The CDR3 region has the DNA TGTGCCTGGAACCTAGAGGGCAGGGGGCCAGGAGATACGCAGTATTTT.

This clone was detected only a few times. The V call is TRBV25-1, the J call TRBJ1-6; D is possibly TRBD1 (6 bases). Per the germline V gene, CDR1 is MGHDK and CDR2 is SYGVNS. V was cut by 1 base and J by 7 bases, with 11 bases left in between. This CDR3 spans 15 amino acids. CDR3 bases: TGTGCCAGCAGTGAATCGGACAGCCCGAATTCACCCCTCCACTTT. It encodes CASSESDSPNSPLHF.

This clone came up a few times. CDR3 sequence reads: CASSQSMGGYEQYF. Here the CDR3 DNA reads TGTGCCAGCAGCCAGTCTATGGGGGGATACGAGCAGTACTTC. This chain connects TRBV14 to TRBJ2-7; TRBD2 might be the D (6 bases). V was pared by 3 bases and J by 4 bases, with 13 bases between. This CDR3 is built from 14 residues. Germline CDR1 SGHDN, CDR2 FVKESK. The whole variable domain, filled in from reference TRBV14 and TRBJ2-7, reads EAGVTQFPSHSVIEKGQTVTLRCDPISGHDNLYWYRRVMGKEIKFLLHFVKESKQDESGMPNNRFLAERTGGTYSTLKVQPAELEDSGVYFCASSQSMGGYEQYFGPGTRLTVT.

This rearrangement joins TRBV19 to TRBJ1-4; weak D call: TRBD1 (5 bases). This CDR3 contains 15 residues. Trimming pared 4 bases from V and 7 bases from J, leaving 16 bases between. Germline CDR1 is LNHDA and CDR2 is SQIVND (reference sequence). This CDR3 reads CASSTPGRGAEKLFF. CDR3 coding DNA: TGTGCCAGTAGTACCCCCGGGAGAGGGGCTGAAAAACTGTTTTTT.

The chain recombines TRBV19 with TRBJ2-2; 7 nucleotides align to TRBD1. Germline V gene data show CDR1 as LNHDA and CDR2 as SQIVND (reference sequence). Losses at the gene ends were 5 bases for V and 6 bases for J; bases not matched to a gene: 3. The CDR3 runs to 13 residues. Here the CDR3 reads CASSSTGSGELFF. CDR3 sequence (DNA): TGTGCCAGTAGTTCGACAGGGTCCGGGGAGCTGTTTTTT.

The chain links TRBV4-1 to TRBJ2-5; TRBD1 is a possible D gene (6 bases). V was trimmed by 4 bases and J by 3 bases, leaving 12 bases between them. Germline assignment: CDR1 MGHRA and CDR2 YSYEKL. The CDR3 is 14 amino acids. The CDR3 DNA reads TGCGCCAGCAGCCCGGGCAGGGGAAAAGAGACCCAGTACTTC. Translating gives CASSPGRGKETQYF.

V and J are TRBV6-5 and TRBJ1-1; TRBD1 is a possible D gene (5 bases). The V end lost 5 bases, the J end lost 0 bases, and 10 bases lay between the germline ends. This CDR3 is built from 14 residues. Germline-derived CDR1 and CDR2 are MNHEY and SVGAGI. CDR3 sequence: CASSRGTMNTEAFF. DNA for the CDR3: TGTGCCAGCAGTCGTGGGACTATGAACACTGAAGCTTTCTTT.

This rearrangement joins TRBV4-2 to TRBJ2-2, with D possibly TRBD1 on 6 matching bases. Germline V gene sequence: CDR1 LGHNA, CDR2 YNFKEQ. V lost 6 bases to trimming and J lost 3 bases, with 14 bases between them. This CDR3 spans 15 amino acids. The CDR3 region has the DNA TGTGCCAGCAGACCGCGCAACAGGGACACCGGGGAGCTGTTTTTT. As protein: CASRPRNRDTGELFF.

The CDR3, as DNA: TGCGCCAGCAGTCGGGGAACGGACCCAAATGAGCAGTTCTTC. Translation: CASSRGTDPNEQFF. The rearrangement links TRBV4-1 to TRBJ2-1; a possible D gene is TRBD2 (5 bases). This CDR3 has 14 residues. Trimming pared 6 bases from V and 7 bases from J, leaving 16 bases between. Germline V CDR1 and CDR2: MGHRA, YSYEKL.

The chain combines TRBV5-1 with TRBJ1-1, with a tentative D call TRBD1 (6 bases). Trimming stripped 1 base from V and 2 bases from J, with 9 bases between. The CDR3 runs to 14 residues. Germline V gene sequence: CDR1 SGHRS, CDR2 YFSETQ. CDR3 region: CASSLYRANTEAFF. The CDR3 nucleotides are TGCGCCAGCAGCTTGTACAGGGCTAACACTGAAGCTTTCTTT.

The chain recombines TRBV3-1 (or the pseudogene TRBV3-2) with TRBJ2-7, with a possible D match to TRBD1 (6 bases). The length of the CDR3 is 13 residues. Germline V gives CDR1 LGHDT, CDR2 YNNKEL (reference sequence). Between the trimmed V and J ends, which lost 10 bases and 3 bases, there was a span of 16 bases. The CDR3 protein is CATARDTNYEQYF. The CDR3 nucleotides are TGTGCCACGGCCCGGGACACTAACTACGAGCAGTACTTC.

The chain joins TRBV20-1 to TRBJ2-1; D is perhaps TRBD2 (6 bases). The CDR3 runs to 12 residues. From germline, CDR1 is DFQATT and CDR2 SNEGSKA (reference sequence). The germline V and J ends were trimmed by 3 bases and 10 bases, with 13 bases remaining between them. CDR3 nucleotides: TGCAGTGCTAGTCGGGAGCTTTGGGAGCAGTTCTTC. Amino acid sequence: CSASRELWEQFF.

This chain connects TRBV4-3 to TRBJ2-7, with TRBD2 matching over 9 bases. Germline V CDR1 and CDR2: LGHNA, YSLEER. J gave up 6 bases and V 4 bases, and 7 bases lay outside the gene matches. This CDR3 is 14 amino acids long. This chain's CDR3 is CASSPGLAGREQYF. DNA of the CDR3: TGCGCCAGCAGCCCCGGCCTAGCGGGGCGCGAGCAGTACTTC.

This chain joins TRBV11-2 and TRBJ2-2; D is ambiguous. Germline V gene lookup returns CDR1 SGHAT and CDR2 FQNNGV. This CDR3 is 11 amino acids long. V lost 7 bases to trimming and J lost 4 bases, with 4 bases between them. The DNA of the CDR3 is TGTGCCAGCACTTTCACCGGGGAGCTGTTTTTT. It encodes CASTFTGELFF.

This chain links TRBV7-3 with TRBJ2-1, with D possibly TRBD1 on 6 matching bases. This CDR3 contains 15 residues. Trimming stripped 4 bases from V and 5 bases from J, with 15 bases between. Germline CDR1 SGHTA, CDR2 FQGTGA. This chain's CDR3 is CASSSNSGVHNEQFF. The CDR3 DNA follows: TGTGCCAGCAGCTCCAATTCAGGGGTACACAATGAGCAGTTCTTC.

This chain connects TRBV11-2 to TRBJ2-5; the D is unclear. Germline V gene lookup returns CDR1 SGHAT and CDR2 FQNNGV. The CDR3 has 11 residues. Trimming removed 9 bases at V and 5 bases at J, with 10 bases between. CDR3: CASEEWETQYF. In DNA, the CDR3 is TGTGCCAGTGAGGAGTGGGAGACCCAGTACTTC. Drawing the rest from reference TRBV11-2 and TRBJ2-5, the complete variable domain is EAGVAQSPRYKIIEKRQSVAFWCNPISGHATLYWYQQILGQGPKLLIQFQNNGVVDDSQLPKDRFSAERLKGVDSTLKIQPAKLEDSAVYLCASEEWETQYFGPGTRLLVL.

The chain joins TRBV4-1 to TRBJ2-3; 9 positions agree with TRBD2. Per the germline V gene, CDR1 is MGHRA and CDR2 is YSYEKL. Trimming removed 1 base from V and 5 bases from J; junction bases left unmatched: 10. The CDR3 loop spans 17 amino acids. CDR3 DNA: TGCGCCAGCAGCCAAGCCCCCGCGGGGGGGGGCGGAGATACGCAGTATTTT. Its protein product is CASSQAPAGGGGDTQYF.